This passage covers 14 T cell receptor beta chains from one sample sequenced in a study of blood T cells in healthy people across ages. A sample-barcoded 5' primer and a J-beta primer mix were used in a second PCR of roughly 6 to 11 cycles. TCRdb passed the 5' RACE reads through MiXCR, listing each CDR3 protein once. The table includes 600,000 to 1,000,000 distinct CDR3 sequences, about three fifths detected once. The source material was blood. The receptors here all came from a young man in good health.

This clonotype turned up a few times. The chain links TRBV7-2 to TRBJ2-7; D is unclear. The CDR3 has 13 amino acids. V lost 1 base, J lost 4 bases, and 8 bases lay in between. Germline CDR1 reads SGHTA; CDR2 reads FQGNSA. This chain's CDR3 is CASSLETQYEQYF. The CDR3 DNA reads as TGTGCCAGCAGCTTAGAAACCCAGTACGAGCAGTACTTC. The whole variable domain, filled in from reference TRBV7-2 and TRBJ2-7, reads GAGVSQSPSNKVTEKGKDVELRCDPISGHTALYWYRQSLGQGLEFLIYFQGNSAPDKSGLPSDRFSAERTGGSVSTLTIQRTQQEDSAVYLCASSLETQYEQYFGPGTRLTVT.

The chain uses TRBV10-3 and TRBJ2-1; D is undetermined. The CDR3 runs 13 residues. V lost 8 bases to trimming and J lost 2 bases, with 10 bases between them. CDR1 is ENHRY and CDR2 is SYGVKD in the germline V gene. As DNA, the CDR3 is TGTGCCATCGGATCCGGGCCCTACAATGAGCAGTTCTTC. It yields the protein CAIGSGPYNEQFF.

In DNA, the CDR3 is TGTGCCAGCTCAGGTGATTATAGCAATCAGCCCCAGCATTTT. Protein product: CASSGDYSNQPQHF. The V call is TRBV6-1, the J call TRBJ1-5; no firm D call. The V end lost 8 bases, the J end lost 0 bases, and 11 bases lay between the germline ends. This CDR3 is 14 amino acids long. Germline-derived CDR1 and CDR2 are MNHNS and SASEGT.

This clonotype has a handful of counts. The chain links TRBV29-1 to TRBJ2-1; D unclear. Germline V gives CDR1 SQVTM, CDR2 ANQGSEA. V gave up 0 bases and J gave up 9 bases, with 15 bases separating them. The CDR3 extends over 14 amino acids. The CDR3 sequence is CSVEDRVDLVEQFF. The CDR3 region has the DNA TGCAGCGTTGAAGATCGGGTGGATTTAGTTGAGCAGTTCTTC.

In this sample, this clonotype turned up a few times. The chain combines TRBV28 with TRBJ2-7; weak D call: TRBD1 (6 bases). CDR3 length: 12 amino acids. Trimming took 7 bases from V and 6 from J, leaving 13 bases between them. Germline V gives CDR1 MDHEN, CDR2 SYDVKM. CDR3 residues: CASKAGASEQYF. For the CDR3, the DNA is TGTGCCAGCAAGGCAGGGGCTAGCGAGCAGTACTTC.

DNA of the CDR3: TGTGCCAGCAGCCCCACCTCGAGGGGGAGTTACACCGGGGAGCTGTTTTTT. It codes for CASSPTSRGSYTGELFF. V usage is TRBV7-2 and J usage is TRBJ2-2; tentative D call: TRBD1 (6 bases). Germline CDR1 SGHTA, CDR2 FQGNSA. The V end was cut by 5 bases, the J end by 3 bases, with 19 bases between. This CDR3 is built from 17 residues.

This chain links TRBV7-3 with TRBJ2-2; D call uncertain. Germline V CDR1 and CDR2: SGHTA, FQGTGA. Trimming removed 5 bases at V and 6 bases at J, with 10 bases between. This CDR3 has 13 residues. DNA of the CDR3: TGTGCCAGCAGCCAGGTGGACGCCGGGGAGCTGTTTTTT. As protein: CASSQVDAGELFF.

The J gene is TRBJ2-1, the V gene TRBV6-5; the D is unclear. The length of the CDR3 is 14 residues. Trimming stripped 2 bases from V and 9 bases from J, with 14 bases between. Germline V lookup: CDR1 MNHEY, CDR2 SVGAGI. CDR3 DNA: TGTGCCAGCAGTTACGCGAGCAGGATCGGTGAGCAGTTCTTC. Its protein product is CASSYASRIGEQFF.

The V and J genes are TRBV6-5 and TRBJ2-4; 9 nucleotides align to TRBD1. The DNA end is more similar to TRBJ2-7, so the J call may be wrong. The CDR3 sequence is 15 residues long. Germline V gives CDR1 MNHEY, CDR2 SVGAGI. In DNA, the CDR3 is TGTGCCAGCAGTCTTTCTGGACAGGGGTTTAACGAGCAGTACTTC. Translating it yields CASSLSGQGFNEQYF.

The J gene is TRBJ2-5, the V gene TRBV7-6; D is unclear. The CDR3 consists of 14 residues. V lost 5 bases and J lost 2, with 12 bases in between. CDR1 and CDR2 (germline): SGHVS, FNYEAQ. The CDR3 DNA reads TGTGCCAGCAGCCACGGACCAGGACAAGAGACCCAGTACTTC. Its translation: CASSHGPGQETQYF.

This clonotype came up once. The chain joins TRBV28 to TRBJ2-7; tentatively, D is TRBD2 (5 bases). The V gene lost 7 bases and the J gene lost 3 bases, with 13 bases spanning the gap. The CDR3 runs 13 residues. CDR1 is MDHEN, CDR2 SYDVKM, per germline. Here the CDR3 DNA reads TGTGCCAGCAAGAGAACGGGAAGCTACGAGCAGTACTTC. Amino acids: CASKRTGSYEQYF.

The rearrangement uses TRBV6-6 and TRBJ2-5; D might be TRBD1 or TRBD2, each matching 5 bases. The J call is doubtful: the DNA matches TRBJ2-7 better. The V gene's germline CDR1 is MNHNY and CDR2 SVGAGI (reference sequence). The CDR3 spans 16 residues. The chain's CDR3 is CASSYPGGMTRYEQYF. The CDR3 bases are TGTGCCAGCAGTTACCCTGGGGGTATGACCCGCTACGAGCAGTACTTC.

This clonotype showed up just a few times. The V and J genes are TRBV6-6 and TRBJ2-5; 9 bases line up with TRBD1. There are 12 residues in the CDR3. Germline CDR1 and CDR2: MNHNY and SVGAGI (reference sequence). The V and J ends lost 8 bases and 3 bases, in that order; junction bases with no gene match: 1. The CDR3 bases are TGTGCCAGCGGGACAGGGAAAGAGACCCAGTACTTC. Amino acid sequence: CASGTGKETQYF.

The CDR3 coding sequence is TGCAGTGTTCAAATCCAAAGGGGGACCGGGGAGCTGTTTTTT. Translated: CSVQIQRGTGELFF. The J gene is TRBJ2-2, the V gene TRBV20-1, with D possibly matching TRBD1 (6 bases). V shed 7 bases and J shed 5 bases, with 17 bases lying between them. The CDR3 totals 14 residues. The germline V gene has CDR1 DFQATT and CDR2 SNEGSKA (reference sequence).